The 17 T cell receptor beta chains given below trace back to one sample, sequenced in a study of human T cells and chemical hapten exposure. MiXCR was run by TCRdb on the RACE reads, yielding one entry per CDR3 protein. The top ten hold 2.6% of the sample, which has 90,000 or so distinct CDR3 sequences, 7.5% to 9.5% seen once. Time point described: pre-sensitization, week 0. Treatment reported: therapeutic diphenylcyclopropenone sensitization with weekly scalp DPC. The sequencing used whole blood, collected in connection with sensitization to the hapten diphenylcyclopropenone (DPC). Source of these receptors: a man aged 35-49 years with alopecia areata. Some clones in this sample may be carry-over from other donors' samples.

The CDR3 here is CASSLAGGPETQYF. The CDR3, as DNA: TGTGCCAGCAGTTTAGCGGGAGGGCCGGAGACCCAGTACTTC. The chain employs TRBV12-3 or TRBV12-4 and TRBJ2-5; 7 bases are shared with TRBD2. This CDR3 comprises 14 residues. Germline trimming cut 0 bases from V and 5 bases from J; bases unmatched to any gene: 3.

This chain connects TRBV4-3 to TRBJ2-7; the D is unclear. The CDR3 has 19 residues. The V end was cut by 3 bases, the J end by 3 bases, with 27 bases between. Looked up from germline, CDR1 is LGHNA and CDR2 is YSLEER. The CDR3 spells CASSQRSEYERSRSYEQYV. CDR3 DNA: TGCGCCAGCAGCCAGAGGTCGGAATATGAGAGGAGCAGAAGCTACGAGCAGTACGTC.

This clonotype was detected ten times or more. The chain is built from TRBV6-6 and TRBJ1-4; no clear D. The CDR3 sequence is 15 residues long. V lost 2 bases to trimming and J lost 0 bases, with 7 bases between them. CDR1 is MNHNY and CDR2 is SVGAGI in the germline V gene (reference sequence). The chain's CDR3 is CASSYGGTTNEKLFF. CDR3 in DNA: TGTGCCAGCAGTTACGGAGGGACAACTAATGAAAAACTGTTTTTT.

This clonotype was detected only a few times. The chain employs TRBV12-3 or TRBV12-4 and TRBJ1-4, with D perhaps matching TRBD1 (6 bases). The CDR3 sequence is 14 residues long. V was pared by 6 bases and J by 8 bases, with 16 bases between. The CDR3 region has the DNA TGTGCCAGCAGAGCAGGGGTAATAAAGGAAAAACTGTTTTTT. Translated, it gives CASRAGVIKEKLFF.

This clonotype was detected ten times or more. The rearrangement joins TRBV30 to TRBJ1-2; unclear D gene. This CDR3 spans 15 amino acids. The V and J ends lost 0 bases and 3 bases respectively, with 14 bases between them. CDR1 is GTSNPN, CDR2 SVGIG, per germline (reference sequence). The CDR3 DNA is TGTGCCTGGAGTGTAAGAACTCCTCGGGACTATGGCTACACCTTC. It yields the protein CAWSVRTPRDYGYTF. The variable domain in full, completed from reference TRBV30 and TRBJ1-2, reads SQTIHQWPATLVQPVGSPLSLECTVEGTSNPNLYWYRQAAGRGLQLLFYSVGIGQISSEVPQNLSASRPQDRQFILSSKKLLLSDSGFYLCAWSVRTPRDYGYTFGSGTRLTVV.

This clonotype was recorded many times. The chain recombines TRBV19 with TRBJ2-5; 9 bases are a match to TRBD2. Trimming cost V 7 bases and J 4 bases; bases outside gene matches: 7. The germline gives CDR1 LNHDA, CDR2 SQIVND (reference sequence). This CDR3 spans 14 amino acids. The CDR3 loop is CASTPAGGPETQYF. For the CDR3, the DNA is TGTGCCAGTACCCCAGCGGGAGGCCCAGAGACCCAGTACTTC.

This clonotype was counted many times. The J gene is TRBJ1-1, the V gene TRBV6-5; D possibly corresponds to TRBD1 (6 bases). Germline V CDR1 and CDR2: MNHEY, SVGAGI. With 2 bases removed from V and 6 bases from J, the gap between germline ends came to 13 bases. This CDR3 region has 14 residues. The CDR3 loop reads CASSYGTNKAEAFF. Here the CDR3 DNA reads TGTGCCAGCAGTTACGGGACAAACAAGGCTGAAGCTTTCTTT.

This clonotype turned up a few times. The chain recombines TRBV19 with TRBJ1-2, with 8 bases fitting TRBD1. Germline loops: CDR1 LNHDA, CDR2 SQIVND (reference sequence). Trimming took 6 bases from V and 7 from J; bases not matched to a gene: 10. This CDR3 comprises 14 residues. The DNA for the CDR3 is TGTGCCAGTAGGCCCGGACAGGGAAGAGGTGGCTACACCTTC. It specifies CASRPGQGRGGYTF.

This clonotype was recorded at least ten times. The J gene is TRBJ2-7, the V gene TRBV12-3 or TRBV12-4, with D possibly being TRBD2 (6 bases). V lost 4 bases to trimming and J lost 3 bases, with 7 bases between them. The CDR3 runs to 12 residues. The CDR3 sequence: CASSSGGYEQYF. DNA for the CDR3: TGTGCCAGCAGTTCCGGGGGCTACGAGCAGTACTTC.

There are a few counts of this clonotype. The chain carries TRBV29-1 and TRBJ2-1, with D hard to call. Per germline, CDR1 SQVTM and CDR2 ANQGSEA. CDR3 length: 13 amino acids. Trimming took 1 base from V and 4 from J, leaving 8 bases between them. The CDR3 protein is CSVEVSLYNEQFF. The CDR3 nucleotides are TGCAGCGTTGAAGTTAGCCTGTACAATGAGCAGTTCTTC.

The sample holds many counts of this clonotype. The chain recombines TRBV5-1 with TRBJ2-1, with D possibly matching TRBD1 (5 bases). The V end lost 0 bases, the J end lost 8 bases, and 12 bases lay between the germline ends. Germline lookup yields CDR1 SGHRS and CDR2 YFSETQ. The CDR3 runs to 14 residues. CDR3 in DNA: TGCGCCAGCAGCTTGGAAGTGGGCAGGGATGAGCAGTTCTTC. The encoded protein is CASSLEVGRDEQFF.

This clonotype appeared a few times. The rearrangement joins TRBV4-1 to TRBJ2-1; D remains unclear. Per germline, CDR1 MGHRA and CDR2 YSYEKL. The V gene lost 3 bases and the J gene lost 10 bases, with 13 bases spanning the gap. This CDR3 has 13 amino acids. This CDR3 reads CASSQSLEREQFF. In DNA, the CDR3 is TGCGCCAGCAGCCAGAGTTTAGAACGCGAGCAGTTCTTC.

The CDR3 coding sequence is TGTGCCAGTAGTATCTGGAATGAGCAGTTCTTC. This codes for CASSIWNEQFF. J is TRBJ2-1 and V is TRBV19; D not resolved. The CDR3 consists of 11 residues. Germline CDR1 LNHDA, CDR2 SQIVND (reference sequence). Trimming stripped 3 bases from V and 7 bases from J, with 4 bases between.

The rearrangement joins TRBV3-1 to TRBJ2-1; weak D call: TRBD1 (6 bases). Germline CDR1 reads LGHDT; CDR2 reads YNNKEL (reference sequence). CDR3 length: 13 residues. Trimming took off 4 bases at V and 7 bases at J, with 11 bases between the two ends. DNA for the CDR3: TGTGCCAGCAGCCTAGGGGGAAAAAATGAGCAGTTCTTC. The encoded protein is CASSLGGKNEQFF.

The rearrangement uses TRBV25-1 and TRBJ1-1; TRBD1 agrees at 8 bases. The CDR3 extends over 15 amino acids. Looked up from germline, CDR1 is MGHDK and CDR2 is SYGVNS. With V trimmed by 6 bases and J by 2 bases, 8 bases remained unmatched. The CDR3 DNA is TGTGCCAGCAGACCCCCTGGACAGGGCAACACTGAAGCTTTCTTT. The encoded protein is CASRPPGQGNTEAFF. Full variable domain (rest looked up from reference TRBV25-1 and TRBJ1-1): EADIYQTPRYLVIGTGKKITLECSQTMGHDKMYWYQQDPGMELHLIHYSYGVNSTEKGDLSSESTVSRIRTEHFPLTLESARPSHTSQYLCASRPPGQGNTEAFFGQGTRLTVV.

The rearrangement links TRBV12-3 or TRBV12-4 to TRBJ2-3; tentatively, D is TRBD1 or TRBD2 (6 bases each). Trimming cost V 3 bases and J 3 bases, with 13 bases left between them. CDR3 length: 15 residues. The CDR3 is CASSFGGLYTDTQYF. DNA of the CDR3: TGTGCCAGCAGTTTTGGGGGGCTGTATACAGATACGCAGTATTTT.

The chain couples TRBV28 to TRBJ1-5; D not resolved. The CDR3 contains 13 residues. The V gene's germline CDR1 is MDHEN and CDR2 SYDVKM. V lost 6 bases and J 5 bases, leaving 11 bases between the germline ends. The CDR3 loop is CASSNPGYQPQHF. CDR3 bases: TGTGCCAGCAGCAACCCGGGGTATCAGCCCCAGCATTTT.